This TCR beta chain is from a study of T cell responses to AZD1222 COVID-19 vaccine. Researchers grouped second doses given at about 4 or about 12 weeks into one pool. Points from the study as a whole: After two AZD1222 doses, spike-specific TCR breadth and depth rose versus day 0. CD4 TCRs covered the whole spike, strongest at regions 160-218 and 743-854. Nearly half of spike-specific TCRs reportedly go after variant regions that carry no mutations.

Per germline, CDR1 SEHNR and CDR2 FQNEAQ (reference sequence). The junction had 10 bases not matched to a gene; V was cut back by 3 bases and J by 5 bases. The CDR3 covers 17 residues. For this clone: What it binds is not known.

Generated by immunoSEQ multiplex PCR, the TCRdb table keeps only in-frame clones and is missing some. This table has some 150,000 clones, approximately 92% appearing once. The chain combines TRBV7-9 with TRBJ1-1; 12 bases map to TRBD1. This receptor was identified in an adult who received the AZD1222 COVID-19 vaccine. The sample here was peripheral blood, taken 28 days after the second AZD1222 dose. CDR3 sequence: CASSFSGQGALGTEAFF. The CDR3 DNA reads as TGTGCCAGCAGCTTCTCGGGACAGGGGGCCTTGGGGACTGAAGCTTTCTTT.